A single sample is the source of the 11 T cell receptor beta chains below, sequenced in a study of blood T cells in healthy people across ages. A second about 7 to 11 cycle PCR used barcoded and J-beta primers. Each CDR3 protein gets one entry after TCRdb re-called the 5' RACE reads with MiXCR. The sample lists 550,000 to 700,000 distinct CDR3 sequences; 27% were seen once. The sequencing sample was made of blood. The receptors stem from a woman in her 70s in good health.

This clonotype was counted only a few times. The V call is TRBV6-2 or TRBV6-3, the J call TRBJ2-5; TRBD2 agrees at 12 bases. CDR1 and CDR2 (germline): MNHEY, SVGEGT. Germline trimming cut 8 bases from V and 4 bases from J; bases unmatched to any gene: 5. The CDR3 has 14 residues. The CDR3 DNA is TGTGCCAGCCTACTAGCGGGGGGAACAGAGACCCAGTACTTC. Translating gives CASLLAGGTETQYF.

This rearrangement joins TRBV7-2 to TRBJ1-5; the D is unclear. Germline CDR1 is SGHTA and CDR2 is FQGNSA. The CDR3 length is 15 residues. V was shortened by 3 bases and J by 2 bases, with 11 bases between the two germline ends. CDR3 coding DNA: TGTGCCAGCAGCTTTGTCATGTTGGGCAATCAGCCCCAGCATTTT. This gives the protein CASSFVMLGNQPQHF.

This chain uses TRBV6-2 or TRBV6-3 with TRBJ1-2, with D unclear. The CDR3 runs to 12 residues. Germline assignment: CDR1 MNHEY and CDR2 SVGEGT. V gave up 6 bases and J gave up 6 bases, with 11 bases separating them. CDR3 protein: CASRGPEDGYTF. The CDR3 nucleotides read TGTGCCAGCAGGGGTCCCGAGGATGGCTACACCTTC.

V is TRBV19 and J is TRBJ2-3, with TRBD1 identical over 10 bases. In germline, CDR1 is LNHDA, CDR2 SQIVND (reference sequence). Trimming removed 6 bases from V and 3 bases from J; junction bases left unmatched: 3. The CDR3 is 14 residues long. The CDR3: CASSRDRGTDTQYF. CDR3 DNA sequence: TGTGCCAGTAGCCGGGACAGGGGTACAGATACGCAGTATTTT.

The chain recombines TRBV3-1 with TRBJ2-6; D is undetermined. The CDR3 has 13 residues. Germline values: CDR1 LGHDT, CDR2 YNNKEL (reference sequence). V was pared by 2 bases and J by 4 bases, with 3 bases between. CDR3 in amino acids: CASSQKGANVLTF. The DNA of the CDR3 is TGTGCCAGCAGCCAAAAGGGGGCCAACGTCCTGACTTTC.

To note about this clonotype: One junction end disagrees with the germline gene, perhaps due to a read error. The V call is TRBV4-3, the J call TRBJ2-3; D perhaps matches TRBD2 (7 bases). CDR3 size: 15 residues. Germline CDR1 and CDR2: LGHNA and YSLEER. CDR3: CASSQQQGGRDTRYF. The CDR3 nucleotides read TGCGCCAGCAGCCAGCAACAGGGAGGGCGAGATACGCGGTATTTT.

This clonotype was observed a handful of times. The DNA for the CDR3 is TGTGCCAGCAGACCTATAGGTGACCCCACCGGGGAGCTGTTTTTT. As protein: CASRPIGDPTGELFF. The chain links TRBV11-2 to TRBJ2-2, with unresolved D. The V gene's germline CDR1 is SGHAT and CDR2 FQNNGV. Trimming took 6 bases from V and 4 from J, leaving 15 bases between them. The CDR3 is made up of 15 amino acids.

A few counts support this clonotype. This sequence joins TRBV6-1 and TRBJ2-7; 9 bases align to TRBD2. Looked up from germline, CDR1 is MNHNS and CDR2 is SASEGT. J lost 2 bases, V lost 6 bases, and 5 bases had no gene match. The CDR3 length is 14 residues. The CDR3 sequence is CASSKSGGPYEQYF. The CDR3 DNA is TGTGCCAGCAGCAAAAGCGGGGGGCCCTACGAGCAGTACTTC.

The J gene is TRBJ2-5, the V gene TRBV29-1, with 9 bases that match TRBD1. TRBJ2-1 matches the DNA end more closely, so the J call is doubtful. Germline lookup yields CDR1 SQVTM and CDR2 ANQGSEA. This CDR3 has 14 amino acids. In nucleotides, the CDR3 is TGCAGCGCCCAACGGGACAGGGCTGAGGGTGAGCAGTTCTTC. It translates to CSAQRDRAEGEQFF.

This clonotype was observed a few times. The DNA of the CDR3 is TGTGCCAGCAGCTTACAAGCAGGCGAGCAGTACTTC. It encodes CASSLQAGEQYF. This chain uses TRBV7-9 with TRBJ2-7; D remains unclear. The germline V and J ends were trimmed by 2 bases and 6 bases, with 8 bases remaining between them. The germline gives CDR1 SEHNR, CDR2 FQNEAQ (reference sequence). This CDR3 is built from 12 residues. The whole variable domain, filled in from reference TRBV7-9 and TRBJ2-7, reads DTGVSQNPRHKITKRGQNVTFRCDPISEHNRLYWYRQTLGQGPEFLTYFQNEAQLEKSRLLSDRFSAERPKGSFSTLEIQRTEQGDSAMYLCASSLQAGEQYFGPGTRLTVT.

The chain is built from TRBV3-1 and TRBJ1-1; D uncertain. This CDR3 spans 13 amino acids. CDR1 is LGHDT and CDR2 is YNNKEL in the germline V gene (reference sequence). V dropped 0 bases and J dropped 11 bases, with 13 bases sitting between them. The CDR3 DNA is TGTGCCAGCAGCCAAGAGTCGAGGGAGCGGGCTTTCTTT. The encoded protein is CASSQESRERAFF. The full variable domain, its missing parts supplied by reference TRBV3-1 and TRBJ1-1, is DTAVSQTPKYLVTQMGNDKSIKCEQNLGHDTMYWYKQDSKKFLKIMFSYNNKELIINETVPNRFSPKSPDKAHLNLHINSLELGDSAVYFCASSQESRERAFFGQGTRLTVV.